This T cell receptor beta chain was recovered during a study of T cells in Graves' hyperthyroidism and ophthalmopathy. RNA transcripts yielded amplified TCR beta CDR3 regions. Carried out on the TCR CDR3, a first-round RT-PCR used the HTBI primer set. From the multiplex PCR reads, TCRdb called clonotypes with MiXCR, one entry per CDR3 protein. This sample carries hundreds of thousands of distinct CDR3 sequences, more than 20% of them seen once, and the ten largest clones take less than 75%. This clonotype came up a few times. Trimming removed 6 bases at V and 2 bases at J, with 11 bases between. The CDR3 length is 14 residues.

Sequenced material: blood. The clonotype originates from a man aged 45 to 65 with Graves' hyperthyroidism. The V and J genes are TRBV12-3 or TRBV12-4 and TRBJ2-4; tentatively, D is TRBD1 (5 bases). CDR3: CASRPDSTKNIQYF. The CDR3 region has the DNA TGTGCCAGCAGGCCCGACAGTACCAAAAACATTCAGTACTTC.